The source of this T cell receptor beta chain is a study of early T cells in non-severe SARS-CoV-2 infection. This clonotype came up many times. Individual cDNA molecules carried attached unique molecular identifiers. TCRdb itself ran the 5' RACE reads through MiXCR, one entry per CDR3 protein. The sample holds approximately 42,000 distinct CDR3 sequences, approximately 6.1% seen once. The trim removed 4 bases at V and 6 bases at J, leaving 8 bases unmatched. This CDR3 is built from 14 residues. Germline CDR1 and CDR2: SGHRS and YFSETQ. This sequence originates from an adult who was a healthcare worker with PCR-confirmed SARS-CoV-2 infection or an uninfected control (not recorded which). Material for sequencing was whole blood. The chain combines TRBV5-1 with TRBJ1-2; TRBD1 aligns across 8 bases. CDR3 nucleotide sequence: TGCGCCAGCAGCCTTGACCCAGGGGGCGATGGCTACACCTTC. It codes for CASSLDPGGDGYTF. Based on the CDR3 plus reference TRBV5-1 and TRBJ1-2, the full variable domain is KAGVTQTPRYLIKTRGQQVTLSCSPISGHRSVSWYQQTPGQGLQFLFEYFSETQRNKGNFPGRFSGRQFSNSRSEMNVSTLELGDSALYLCASSLDPGGDGYTFGSGTRLTVV.